This note documents a single T cell receptor (beta chain) sequence. This sample is drawn from a study of blood T cell repertoires in COVID-19. Ages ranged from about 18 to 100 years, with residence in 24 US areas. Looked up from germline, CDR1 is SQVTM and CDR2 is ANQGSEA. V lost 7 bases and J lost 4, with 13 bases in between. This CDR3 is 13 amino acids long. Using immunoSEQ multiplex PCR, the repertoire was profiled, and TCRdb retains in-frame clones only, with some absent. The table records around 140,000 clones, more than 75% of them present only once. The chain employs TRBV29-1 and TRBJ1-4; D perhaps matches TRBD1 (6 bases). The receptor was derived from a man between 60 and 75 years old who had recovered from COVID-19. The sequencing sample was made of PBMCs or T cells enriched from blood (not recorded which). The chain's CDR3 is CSAARTDNEKLFF. The CDR3 DNA is TGCAGCGCGGCCCGGACAGATAATGAAAAACTGTTTTTT.